Below are 21 T cell receptor beta chains sequenced from a single sample in a study of T cell responses to AZD1222 COVID-19 vaccine (dated by TCRdb to the early 2020s). The time point label of this sample denotes: baseline before first vaccination. Libraries were constructed by the immunoSEQ multiplex PCR assay. This is the immuneACCESS table as TCRdb keeps it, with only in-frame sequences that have V and J called. A part of the clones is gone; compared with another copy, unresolved V genes explain less than half, and the rest is unexplained. This sample comprises 75,000 to 85,000 clones, roughly nine tenths of them detected only once. About 23% of the sample is taken by the ten largest. This specimen was peripheral blood, taken on day 0 of AZD1222 vaccination. These receptors all stem from an adult in good health.

This chain joins TRBV5-1 and TRBJ1-4, with 8 bases matching TRBD1. The V segment lost 4 bases and the J segment 5 bases; nucleotides outside the gene matches: 4. The CDR3 has 14 residues. Looked up from germline, CDR1 is SGHRS and CDR2 is YFSETQ. DNA for the CDR3: TGCGCCAGCAGCCCCCGGACAGGGAATGAAAAACTGTTTTTT. It specifies CASSPRTGNEKLFF.

The rearrangement uses TRBV27 and TRBJ2-3; D is unresolved. The V and J ends lost 1 base and 4 bases respectively, with 9 bases between them. CDR3 size: 14 residues. The germline CDR1 and CDR2 sequences are MNHEY and SMNVEV (reference sequence). The CDR3 loop reads CASSLLPSADTQYF. For the CDR3, the DNA is TGTGCCAGCAGTTTATTACCGTCGGCAGATACGCAGTATTTT.

This chain joins TRBV3-1 (or the pseudogene TRBV3-2) and TRBJ1-1; D might be TRBD1 (6 bases). Germline lookup yields CDR1 LGHDT and CDR2 YNNKEL (reference sequence). The CDR3 length is 14 residues. V lost 5 bases and J 4 bases, leaving 14 bases between the germline ends. The CDR3 coding sequence is TGTGCCAGCAGCACCCAGGGGATGTCCACTGAAGCTTTCTTT. It is translated as CASSTQGMSTEAFF.

This clone was seen a single time. This chain connects TRBV19 to TRBJ1-4, with a possible D match to TRBD1 (5 bases). This CDR3 is built from 15 residues. Trimming removed 0 bases at V and 11 bases at J, with 16 bases between. Looked up from germline, CDR1 is LNHDA and CDR2 is SQIVND (reference sequence). The CDR3 region has the DNA TGTGCCAGTAGTATAGAAGGGGAGGAAGTTCTGAAACTGTTTTTT. Translation: CASSIEGEEVLKLFF.

In this sample, this clone turned up a few times. CDR3 sequence (DNA): TGTGCCAGCAGCCTGGGGGAGTCACCCCTCCACTTT. This codes for CASSLGESPLHF. This chain joins TRBV14 and TRBJ1-6; tentative D call: TRBD1 (5 bases). The CDR3 is 12 amino acids. Germline CDR1 SGHDN, CDR2 FVKESK. Deletions cut 4 bases from V and 10 bases from J, with 8 bases between.

The gene calls are TRBV19 and TRBJ2-2, with 10 bases matching TRBD2. This CDR3 is 18 amino acids long. Per the germline V gene, CDR1 is LNHDA and CDR2 is SQIVND (reference sequence). Trimming cost V 3 bases and J 1 base; bases outside gene matches: 8. CDR3 sequence: CASSIRSRLAGNTGELFF. The CDR3 DNA is TGTGCCAGTAGTATCCGATCACGACTAGCGGGGAACACCGGGGAGCTGTTTTTT.

This chain uses TRBV19 with TRBJ2-3; 7 positions match TRBD1. Germline assignment: CDR1 LNHDA and CDR2 SQIVND (reference sequence). There are 15 residues in the CDR3. V lost 6 bases and J lost 0; bases outside the gene matches: 6. DNA for the CDR3: TGTGCCAGTAGCATCCACAGGGGTAGCACAGATACGCAGTATTTT. This gives the protein CASSIHRGSTDTQYF.

The V call is TRBV7-8, the J call TRBJ2-1; maybe TRBD1 (5 bases). Germline loops: CDR1 SGHVS, CDR2 FQNEAQ. The CDR3 sequence is 14 residues long. The V end lost 5 bases, the J end lost 5 bases, and 13 bases lay between the germline ends. In nucleotides, the CDR3 is TGTGCCAGCAGCCGAGACCCCAGGGACAATGAGCAGTTCTTC. Amino acid sequence: CASSRDPRDNEQFF.

A note on this clone: It is likely a read error, because the conserved phenylalanine at the end of the CDR3 is missing. The DNA is left out, because the CDR3 cannot be placed on it with certainty; the CDR3 is given as TCRdb lists it. This rearrangement joins TRBV1 to TRBJ2-7; the D call of TRBD2 is as the table states it, not checked on the DNA. TRBV1 is a pseudogene. The CDR3 spans 16 amino acids, including both terminal residues. CDR3 sequence: CTSSQGTSGRRAAQYL.

The CDR3: CASSVRTSSYNEQFF. The CDR3 DNA sequence: TGTGCCAGCAGCGTAAGGACCAGCTCCTACAATGAGCAGTTCTTC. The V and J genes are TRBV9 and TRBJ2-1; D unresolved. V was cut by 1 base and J by 0 bases, with 8 bases left in between. This CDR3 is 15 amino acids long. CDR1 SGDLS and CDR2 YYNGEE come from the germline V gene.

The genes are TRBV14 and TRBJ2-2; D is tentatively TRBD1 or TRBD2 (5 bases each). Germline CDR1 and CDR2: SGHDN and FVKESK. The CDR3 spans 14 residues. V lost 4 bases to trimming and J lost 5 bases, with 11 bases between them. CDR3 protein: CASSRDPWTGELFF. The CDR3 DNA reads TGTGCCAGCAGCCGGGACCCTTGGACCGGGGAGCTGTTTTTT.

In its sample, this clone was seen once. This chain connects TRBV7-3 to TRBJ1-1; unclear D gene. The CDR3 loop spans 13 amino acids. V lost 2 bases and J 4 bases, leaving 8 bases between the germline ends. Per the germline V gene, CDR1 is SGHTA and CDR2 is FQGTGA. CDR3 bases: TGTGCCAGCAGCTTAGAGGGTAGCACTGAAGCTTTCTTT. Translating it yields CASSLEGSTEAFF. The full variable domain, its missing parts supplied by reference TRBV7-3 and TRBJ1-1, is GAGVSQTPSNKVTEKGKYVELRCDPISGHTALYWYRQSLGQGPEFLIYFQGTGAADDSGLPNDRFFAVRPEGSVSTLKIQRTERGDSAVYLCASSLEGSTEAFFGQGTRLTVV.

The chain links TRBV10-2 to TRBJ1-4; D is ambiguous. V dropped 6 bases and J dropped 6 bases, with 11 bases sitting between them. CDR1 WSHSY and CDR2 SAAADI come from the germline V gene. This CDR3 is 13 amino acids long. The CDR3 region has the DNA TGCGCCAGCAGGGACCGGTCGGATGAAAAACTGTTTTTT. Translation gives CASRDRSDEKLFF.

This clone has just a few counts. The J gene is TRBJ1-1, the V gene TRBV5-6, with D possibly TRBD1 on 6 matching bases. Germline-derived CDR1 and CDR2 are SGHDT and YYEEEE. The length of the CDR3 is 12 residues. V lost 4 bases, J lost 10 bases, and 14 bases lay in between. The CDR3 nucleotides read TGTGCCAGCAGCCAGGGGAAAGGACGAGCTTTCTTT. This sequence encodes CASSQGKGRAFF.

The chain uses TRBV3-1 (or the pseudogene TRBV3-2) and TRBJ1-3, with D hard to call. This CDR3 contains 15 residues. Germline V gene lookup returns CDR1 LGHDT and CDR2 YNNKEL (reference sequence). The ends were cut back, 0 bases at V and 0 bases at J, with 6 bases in the middle. The CDR3 loop is CASSQDTVSGNTIYF. The CDR3 coding sequence is TGTGCCAGCAGCCAAGACACTGTCTCTGGAAACACCATATATTTT.

This clone turned up a few times. The chain employs TRBV9 and TRBJ2-1, with D perhaps being TRBD1 or TRBD2 (6 bases each). The CDR3 totals 18 residues. Looked up from germline, CDR1 is SGDLS and CDR2 is YYNGEE. V lost 0 bases and J lost 1, with 17 bases in between. The CDR3 nucleotides are TGTGCCAGCAGCGTAGTTCCCTCTGAGGGGGGTTCCTACAATGAGCAGTTCTTC. Its translation: CASSVVPSEGGSYNEQFF.

The chain recombines TRBV7-6 with TRBJ2-5; 9 nucleotides align to TRBD2. The CDR3 consists of 17 residues. The V segment lost 2 bases and the J segment 0 bases; nucleotides outside the gene matches: 7. Germline lookup yields CDR1 SGHVS and CDR2 FNYEAQ. DNA of the CDR3: TGTGCCAGCAGCTTATACGGGCTAGCGGGGTACCAAGAGACCCAGTACTTC. It is translated as CASSLYGLAGYQETQYF.

The rearrangement links TRBV30 to TRBJ1-4; 7 bases agree with TRBD1. This CDR3 region has 13 residues. Germline values: CDR1 GTSNPN, CDR2 SVGIG (reference sequence). Trimming cost V 3 bases and J 8 bases; bases outside gene matches: 6. CDR3 in DNA: TGTGCCTGGAGCGGACAGGAGCGCGAAAAACTGTTTTTT. It codes for CAWSGQEREKLFF.

The genes are TRBV27 and TRBJ1-1; D not resolved. Germline CDR1 and CDR2: MNHEY and SMNVEV (reference sequence). Between the trimmed V and J ends, which lost 1 base and 2 bases, there was a span of 5 bases. CDR3 size: 13 residues. CDR3 in DNA: TGTGCCAGCAGTTTATGGGATAACACTGAAGCTTTCTTT. This gives the protein CASSLWDNTEAFF.

The rearrangement uses TRBV2 and TRBJ1-1; 10 positions agree with TRBD1. The CDR3 consists of 14 residues. Losses at the gene ends were 4 bases for V and 1 base for J; bases not matched to a gene: 0. CDR1 SNHLY and CDR2 FYNNEI come from the germline V gene. CDR3 nucleotides: TGTGCCAGCAGTGGGGACAGGGGGAACACTGAAGCTTTCTTT. Its protein product is CASSGDRGNTEAFF.

The gene calls are TRBV10-2 and TRBJ2-1, with TRBD1 as a possible D gene (5 bases). This CDR3 is 15 amino acids long. The ends were cut back, 7 bases at V and 8 bases at J, with 21 bases in the middle. Germline CDR1 reads WSHSY; CDR2 reads SAAADI. The CDR3 DNA follows: TGCGCCAGCAAGTCGGTGGAGCACAGGATCTATGAGCAGTTCTTC. Protein product: CASKSVEHRIYEQFF.